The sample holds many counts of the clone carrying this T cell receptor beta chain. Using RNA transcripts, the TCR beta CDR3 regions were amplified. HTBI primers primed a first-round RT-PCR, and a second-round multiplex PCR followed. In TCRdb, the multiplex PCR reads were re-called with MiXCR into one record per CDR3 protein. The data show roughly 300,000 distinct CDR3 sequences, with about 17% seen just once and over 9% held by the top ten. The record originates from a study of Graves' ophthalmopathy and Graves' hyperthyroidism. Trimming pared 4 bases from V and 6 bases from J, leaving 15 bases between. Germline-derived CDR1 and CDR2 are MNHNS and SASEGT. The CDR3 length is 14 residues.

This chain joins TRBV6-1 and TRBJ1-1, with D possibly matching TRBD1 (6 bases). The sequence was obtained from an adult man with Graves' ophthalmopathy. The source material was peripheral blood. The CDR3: CASSVLGAWAEAFF. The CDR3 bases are TGTGCCAGCAGTGTTTTGGGGGCCTGGGCTGAAGCTTTCTTT.